Sequencing of this TCR beta chain was carried out in a study of T cell responses to AZD1222 COVID-19 vaccine. Assay used: immunoSEQ multiplex PCR; TCRdb lists only in-frame clones, some missing. Of about 140,000 clones listed, roughly 90% are singletons. Remarks on this clone: Its matching antigen is unknown.

Overall study findings and caveats: Unmutated regions of variants are reportedly targeted by nearly half of spike-specific TCRs. Among AZD1222 vaccinees, only six or seven were seropositive at baseline. Two doses of AZD1222 preceded a rise in Spike-specific TCR breadth and depth. The sample set comprised mostly white British donors with more females, and clonal diversity was possibly underestimated.

This TCR derives from an adult in good health. Material: peripheral blood, obtained on day 0 of AZD1222 vaccination.

The CDR3 DNA reads as TGTGCCAGCAGCTTAGTCGGGGACACTGAAGCTTTCTTT. It translates to CASSLVGDTEAFF. The chain employs TRBV11-1 and TRBJ1-1, with D unclear. The V gene lost 1 base and the J gene lost 3 bases, with 6 bases spanning the gap. Looked up from germline, CDR1 is SGHAT and CDR2 is FQDESV (reference sequence). The CDR3 consists of 13 residues.